This T cell receptor beta chain was identified in a study of response to subunit inactivated influenza vaccine. Regarding the study as a whole: The study's authors posited that every seasonal influenza vaccination enlists few new T cells.

MiXCR, run by TCRdb on the RT-PCR reads, gives a single entry per CDR3 protein. The sample has around 600,000 distinct CDR3 sequences; 11% are singletons. This clonotype was observed a few times. Its antigen is as yet unknown. Trimming took off 4 bases at V and 6 bases at J, with 17 bases between the two ends. This CDR3 contains 15 residues. Germline V gives CDR1 SGDLS, CDR2 YYNGEE. The sample was also linked to a second study, of T cells expressing NK-cell markers. That report notes: For TCR beta, cDNA was produced by 5'RACE template switching with UMIs. Several experiments employed an anti-gamma-delta TCR antibody to confine sorting to alpha-beta TCR T cells. Over 5 donors carried dominant NKG2C+ clonotypes that made up about 1.0-7.5% of their CD8+ T cells. The CD3+CD56-NKG2C+ fraction of several donors was likewise dominated by these clonotypes.

The material sequenced was PBMCs from blood, taken on the day of vaccination. The chain recombines TRBV9 with TRBJ2-4; possibly TRBD1 for D (6 bases). This TCR came from a man aged 50 or older who received an inactivated influenza vaccine. The CDR3 here is CASSLGQSIGNIQYF. CDR3 nucleotides: TGTGCCAGCAGCCTCGGACAGTCGATCGGAAACATTCAGTACTTC.